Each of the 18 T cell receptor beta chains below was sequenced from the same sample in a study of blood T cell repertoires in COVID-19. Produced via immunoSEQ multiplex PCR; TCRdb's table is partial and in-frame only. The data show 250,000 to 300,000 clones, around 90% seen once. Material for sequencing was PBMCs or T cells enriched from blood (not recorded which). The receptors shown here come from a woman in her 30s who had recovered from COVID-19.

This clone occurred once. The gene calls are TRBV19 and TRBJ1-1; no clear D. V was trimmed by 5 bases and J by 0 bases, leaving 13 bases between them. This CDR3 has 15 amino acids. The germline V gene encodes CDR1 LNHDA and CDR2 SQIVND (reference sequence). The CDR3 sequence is CASSFSSNMNTEAFF. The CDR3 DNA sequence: TGTGCCAGTAGTTTCTCCTCGAACATGAACACTGAAGCTTTCTTT.

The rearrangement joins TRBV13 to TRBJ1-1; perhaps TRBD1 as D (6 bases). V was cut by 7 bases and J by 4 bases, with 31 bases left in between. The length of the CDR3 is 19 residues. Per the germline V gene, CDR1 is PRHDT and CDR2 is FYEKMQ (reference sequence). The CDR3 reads CASTIELRTGGPRSTEAFF. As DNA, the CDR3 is TGTGCCAGCACCATCGAACTCCGGACTGGGGGCCCCAGGAGCACTGAAGCTTTCTTT.

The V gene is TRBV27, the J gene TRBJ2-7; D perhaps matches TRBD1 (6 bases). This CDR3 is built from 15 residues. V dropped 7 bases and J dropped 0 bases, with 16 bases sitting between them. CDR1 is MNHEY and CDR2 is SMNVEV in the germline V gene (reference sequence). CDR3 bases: TGTGCCAGCACGTCTATAACAGGGACCTCCTACGAGCAGTACTTC. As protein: CASTSITGTSYEQYF.

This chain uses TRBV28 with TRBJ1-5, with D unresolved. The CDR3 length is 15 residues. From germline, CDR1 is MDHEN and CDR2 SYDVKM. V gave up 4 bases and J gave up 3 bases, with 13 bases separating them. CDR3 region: CASSSHLSYNQPQHF. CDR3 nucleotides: TGTGCCAGCAGTTCCCACCTGAGTTACAATCAGCCCCAGCATTTT.

As DNA, the CDR3 is TGTGCCAGCAGCTTAGGAGGGTTCACTGAAGCTTTCTTT. Amino acid sequence: CASSLGGFTEAFF. The chain recombines TRBV5-6 with TRBJ1-1; D is undetermined. V shed 2 bases and J shed 4 bases, with 9 bases lying between them. The CDR3 is 13 residues long. The germline V gene encodes CDR1 SGHDT and CDR2 YYEEEE.

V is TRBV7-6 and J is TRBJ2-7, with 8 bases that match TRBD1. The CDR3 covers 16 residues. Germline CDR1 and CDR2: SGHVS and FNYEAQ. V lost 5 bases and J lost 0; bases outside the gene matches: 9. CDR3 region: CASSPATGAISYEQYF. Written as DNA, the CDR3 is TGTGCCAGCAGCCCCGCGACAGGGGCGATCTCCTACGAGCAGTACTTC.

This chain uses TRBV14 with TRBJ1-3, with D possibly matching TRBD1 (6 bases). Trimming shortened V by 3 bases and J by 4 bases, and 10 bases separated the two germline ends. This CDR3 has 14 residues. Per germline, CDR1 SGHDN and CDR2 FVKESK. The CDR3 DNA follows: TGTGCCAGCAGCCAGCCGGGACAAGGAAACACCATATATTTT. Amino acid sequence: CASSQPGQGNTIYF.

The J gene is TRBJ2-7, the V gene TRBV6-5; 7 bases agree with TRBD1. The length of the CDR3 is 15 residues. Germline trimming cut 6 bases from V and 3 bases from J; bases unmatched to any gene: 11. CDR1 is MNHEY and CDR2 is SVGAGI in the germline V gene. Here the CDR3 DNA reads TGTGCCAGCAGGTCAGGCGAGGGGGCCAACTACGAGCAGTACTTC. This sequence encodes CASRSGEGANYEQYF.

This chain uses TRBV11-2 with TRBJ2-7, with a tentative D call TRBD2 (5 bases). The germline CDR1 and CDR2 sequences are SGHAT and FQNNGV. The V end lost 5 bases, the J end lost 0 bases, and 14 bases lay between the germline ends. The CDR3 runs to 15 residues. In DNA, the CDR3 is TGTGCCAGCAGCCCCGAGAGCGGTGGCTCCTACGAGCAGTACTTC. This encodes CASSPESGGSYEQYF. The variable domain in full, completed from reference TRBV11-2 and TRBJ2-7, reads EAGVAQSPRYKIIEKRQSVAFWCNPISGHATLYWYQQILGQGPKLLIQFQNNGVVDDSQLPKDRFSAERLKGVDSTLKIQPAKLEDSAVYLCASSPESGGSYEQYFGPGTRLTVT.

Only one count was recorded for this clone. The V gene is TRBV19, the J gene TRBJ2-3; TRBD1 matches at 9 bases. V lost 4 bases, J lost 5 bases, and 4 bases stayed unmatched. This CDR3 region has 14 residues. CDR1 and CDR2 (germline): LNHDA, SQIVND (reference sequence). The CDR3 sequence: CASSNRGHEDTQYF. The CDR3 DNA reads TGTGCCAGTAGTAACAGGGGGCATGAAGATACGCAGTATTTT. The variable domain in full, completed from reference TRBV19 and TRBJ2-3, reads DGGITQSPKYLFRKEGQNVTLSCEQNLNHDAMYWYRQDPGQGLRLIYYSQIVNDFQKGDIAEGYSVSREKKESFPLTVTSAQKNPTAFYLCASSNRGHEDTQYFGPGTRLTVL.

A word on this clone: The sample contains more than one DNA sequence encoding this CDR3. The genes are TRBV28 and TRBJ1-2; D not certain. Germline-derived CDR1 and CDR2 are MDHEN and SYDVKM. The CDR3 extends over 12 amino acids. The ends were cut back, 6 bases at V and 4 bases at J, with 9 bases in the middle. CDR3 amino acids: CASRGAVYGYTF. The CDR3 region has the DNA TGTGCCAGCAGGGGAGCGGTCTATGGCTACACCTTC.

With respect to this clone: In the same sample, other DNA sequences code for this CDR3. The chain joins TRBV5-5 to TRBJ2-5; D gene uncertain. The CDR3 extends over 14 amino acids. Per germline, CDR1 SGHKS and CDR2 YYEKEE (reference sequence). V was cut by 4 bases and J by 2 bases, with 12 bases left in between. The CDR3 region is CASSGTGGQETQYF. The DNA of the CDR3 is TGTGCCAGCAGCGGCACTGGCGGACAAGAGACCCAGTACTTC.

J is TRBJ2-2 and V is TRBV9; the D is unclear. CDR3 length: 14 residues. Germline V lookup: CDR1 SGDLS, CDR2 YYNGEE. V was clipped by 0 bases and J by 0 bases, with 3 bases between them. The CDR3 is CASSVATNTGELFF. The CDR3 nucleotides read TGTGCCAGCAGCGTAGCCACGAACACCGGGGAGCTGTTTTTT. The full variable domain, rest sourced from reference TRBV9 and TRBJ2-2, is DSGVTQTPKHLITATGQRVTLRCSPRSGDLSVYWYQQSLDQGLQFLIQYYNGEERAKGNILERFSAQQFPDLHSELNLSSLELGDSALYFCASSVATNTGELFFGEGSRLTVL.

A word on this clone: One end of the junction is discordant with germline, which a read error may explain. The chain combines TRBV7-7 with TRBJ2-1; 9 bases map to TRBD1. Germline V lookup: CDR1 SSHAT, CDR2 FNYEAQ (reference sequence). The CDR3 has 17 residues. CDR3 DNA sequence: TGTGCTAGCAGCTTCCGACGGGACAGGGTCTCGTACAATGAGCAGTTCTTC. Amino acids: CASSFRRDRVSYNEQFF.

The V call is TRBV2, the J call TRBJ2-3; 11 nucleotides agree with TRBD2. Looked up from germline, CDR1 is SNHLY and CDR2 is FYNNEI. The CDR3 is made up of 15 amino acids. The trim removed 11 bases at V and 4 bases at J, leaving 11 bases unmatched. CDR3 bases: TGTGCCCAATGGCCGATACTAGCGGGGGCAGATACGCAGTATTTT. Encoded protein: CAQWPILAGADTQYF. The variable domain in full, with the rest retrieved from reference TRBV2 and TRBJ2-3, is EPEVTQTPSHQVTQMGQEVILRCVPISNHLYFYWYRQILGQKVEFLVSFYNNEISEKSEIFDDQFSVERPDGSNFTLKIRSTKLEDSAMYFCAQWPILAGADTQYFGPGTRLTVL.

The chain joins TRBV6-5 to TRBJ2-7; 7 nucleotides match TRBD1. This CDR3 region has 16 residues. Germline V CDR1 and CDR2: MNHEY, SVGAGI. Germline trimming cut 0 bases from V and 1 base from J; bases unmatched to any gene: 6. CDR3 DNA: TGTGCCAGCAGTTACTCTCGACAGGGACATTCCTACGAGCAGTACTTC. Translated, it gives CASSYSRQGHSYEQYF.

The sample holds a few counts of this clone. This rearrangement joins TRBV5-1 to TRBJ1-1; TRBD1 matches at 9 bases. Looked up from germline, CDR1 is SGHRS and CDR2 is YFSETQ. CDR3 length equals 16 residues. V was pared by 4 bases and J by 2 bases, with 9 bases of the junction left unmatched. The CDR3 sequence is CASSPHQTGGNTEAFF. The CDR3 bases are TGCGCCAGCAGCCCTCACCAAACAGGGGGCAACACTGAAGCTTTCTTT.

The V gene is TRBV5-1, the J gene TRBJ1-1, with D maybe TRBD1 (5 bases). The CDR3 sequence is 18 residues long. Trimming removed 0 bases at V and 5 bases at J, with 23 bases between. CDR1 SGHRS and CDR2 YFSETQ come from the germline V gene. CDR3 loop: CASSLGLLRGLRFTEAFF. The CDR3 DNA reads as TGCGCCAGCAGCTTGGGGCTATTAAGGGGCCTAAGGTTTACTGAAGCTTTCTTT.